This TCR beta chain came from a study of CD8 T cells in Susac syndrome (dated by TCRdb to between 2018 and 2021). Looking at the study overall: Of the Susac syndrome patients who were sequenced, more than five had clinically active disease and fewer than ten were in clinical remission. The study used repertoire sequencing to test whether antigen drove CD8+ T cell activation and differentiation in Susac syndrome. At blood withdrawal, Susac syndrome patients were either therapy-naive, taking corticosteroids (in some cases with IVIg as well), or taking IVIg alone. Overall study outcomes, separate from this receptor: No clonal expansion was detected in the CD4+ T cell repertoire of Susac syndrome patients. The study acknowledged that relatively few individuals were included in the TCR sequencing and HLA analysis.

Reading the germline V gene gives CDR1 KGHDR and CDR2 SFDVKD. The CDR3 contains 11 residues, cysteine and phenylalanine counted. CDR3 DNA is the only sequence kept; it has 33 bases, read in frame from the first base. V is reduced by 3 bases and J by 4 bases, leaving a spacing of 3 bases between them. RNA was extracted using the RNeasy kit, and about 0.45 to 1 ug of the RNA was reverse transcribed with random hexamers. TCR beta CDR3 regions were amplified with the immunoSEQ multiplex PCR assay covering 54 Vbeta and 13 Jbeta segments. Bias from PCR amplification was corrected by using a synthetic template baseline for primer optimization and for computational correction. The authors' analysis ran thus. Reads were annotated to V, D and J genes per IMGT and analyzed with immunoSEQ Analyzer, keeping only productive sequences. Clonality was calculated as one minus the Shannon entropy normalized by log2 of the number of productive unique sequences. For each patient and control, public and private clones were evaluated among the 100 most prevalent clones. Susac-specific clones were defined as absent from healthy and MS cohorts, over a thousand published viral clones and other ImmuneACCESS disease sequences. Clones were called with MiXCR by TCRdb after fastp trimmed the public reads at Q25, and only in-frame beta chains were retained. Identical CDR3 protein sequences are pooled into one entry, listed with their most common genes and DNA. The V and J calls were determined by TCRdb, not by the authors. The sample includes roughly 80,000 distinct CDR3 sequences, with approximately 94% observed a single time. Around 0.48% of the sample is held by the ten biggest clonotypes.

High-throughput TCR beta sequencing profiled peripheral blood CD8+ and CD4+ T cells from healthy donors, Susac syndrome patients and multiple sclerosis patients. The Susac syndrome patients fulfilled recently defined diagnostic criteria for either definite or probable disease. Bulk CD8+ and CD4+ T cells were purified by magnetic negative isolation, whereas CD8+ TEMRA cells were enriched by FACS. Blood was drawn into EDTA tubes, processed within 24 hours, and PBMCs were isolated by density gradient centrifugation. PBMCs intended for TCR sequencing were cryopreserved in liquid nitrogen and were subsequently thawed in a 37 degrees C water bath. The sorted or isolated CD4+, CD8+ and CD8+ TEMRA cells reached a purity of at least 90%. A few counts support this clonotype. The antigen it recognizes is unknown. The input lacks base qualities; no much larger clone sits a single base away.

The clonotype was recovered from a human donor with Susac syndrome. Sequencing input: CD4+ T cells from PBMCs. The chain is assembled from TRBV24-1 and TRBJ2-7; no D gene can be assigned with confidence. The CDR3: CATSDPYEQYF. The DNA is TGTGCCACCAGTGATCCTTACGAGCAGTACTTC.